This TCR beta chain comes out of a study of PD-L1 blockade in urothelial cancer. A word on this clone: No antigen is known for it.

Findings of the study overall: Enhanced expansion of tumor-associated blood clones at 3 weeks characterized durable-benefit patients.

Documented time point: pretreatment peripheral blood. The germline V gene has CDR1 GTSNPN and CDR2 SVGIG (reference sequence). CDR3 length equals 15 residues. With 5 bases clipped from V and 2 bases from J, the junction kept 8 bases outside the gene matches. What went into each PCR as a spike was synthetic TCR analog templates. Using immunoSEQ multiplex PCR, the repertoire was profiled, and TCRdb retains in-frame clones only, with some absent. The sample contains approximately 67,000 clones, approximately 84% of which appear only once. V usage is TRBV30 and J usage is TRBJ2-1; 8 bases are shared with TRBD2. The clonotype was recovered from a man aged 55 to 69 with urothelial cancer. Source: PBMCs, taken around atezolizumab (anti-PD-L1) treatment. In DNA form, the CDR3 reads TGTGCCTGGGGCGGCTTAGCGGGGACCTACAATGAGCAGTTCTTC. Its protein is CAWGGLAGTYNEQFF.